This T cell receptor (beta chain) comes out of a study of blood T cell repertoires in COVID-19. Study-wide background: COVID-19 samples collected from the United States, Italy and Spain covered acute and convalescent phases. T cells, B-cell-depleted T cells, or PBMCs provided the cDNA or gDNA that served as material.

Per the authors' pipeline: Reference gene primer amplification gave nucleated cell count estimates. The assay was immunoSEQ multiplex PCR, and TCRdb's table has in-frame clones only and misses some. V and J calls plus clone size are reproduced from that table; the DNA served to infer D and trimming. The sample contains 240,000 or so clones, about 73% of which appear only once. V shed 1 base and J shed 4 bases, with 5 bases lying between them. Germline CDR1 is LGHDT and CDR2 is YNNKEL (reference sequence). The CDR3 is 14 residues long. The source material was peripheral blood. The clonotype originates from a woman aged 80 or older with acute or convalescent COVID-19. The chain employs TRBV3-1 (or the pseudogene TRBV3-2) and TRBJ2-6, with a possible D match to TRBD1 (5 bases). This CDR3 reads CASSQGTGANVLTF. CDR3 coding DNA: TGTGCCAGCAGCCAAGGGACAGGGGCCAACGTCCTGACTTTC.